Below are 15 T cell receptor beta chains sequenced from a single sample in a study of shared clonotypes between healthy human individuals. The repertoire was sequenced with immunoSEQ multiplex PCR; TCRdb's copy has only in-frame clones and lacks some. Here the sample spans 2,500,000 or so clones, around 94% being singletons. The sequenced sample consisted of naive CD4+ T cells sorted from blood. Subset specified: CD45RA+ positively selected. These receptors came from a man younger than 35 in good health.

This chain links TRBV10-3 with TRBJ2-3; D gene unclear. The ends were cut back, 4 bases at V and 5 bases at J, with 10 bases in the middle. The germline gives CDR1 ENHRY, CDR2 SYGVKD. This CDR3 comprises 13 residues. In nucleotides, the CDR3 is TGTGCCATCAGTGTAGGGTCGATAGATACGCAGTATTTT. Translation gives CAISVGSIDTQYF.

The V call is TRBV5-1, the J call TRBJ2-3, with TRBD1 matching 11 bases. In germline, CDR1 is SGHRS, CDR2 YFSETQ. This CDR3 region has 18 residues. Losses at the gene ends were 4 bases for V and 2 bases for J; bases not matched to a gene: 12. CDR3 protein: CASSIRWTGGGDTDTQYF. CDR3 sequence (DNA): TGCGCCAGCAGCATTCGATGGACAGGGGGCGGTGACACAGATACGCAGTATTTT. The whole variable domain, filled in from reference TRBV5-1 and TRBJ2-3, reads KAGVTQTPRYLIKTRGQQVTLSCSPISGHRSVSWYQQTPGQGLQFLFEYFSETQRNKGNFPGRFSGRQFSNSRSEMNVSTLELGDSALYLCASSIRWTGGGDTDTQYFGPGTRLTVL.

V gene TRBV18 combines with J gene TRBJ1-1, with 7 bases fitting TRBD1. V trimming: 2 bases; J trimming: 0 bases; junction bases outside the gene matches: 3. The CDR3 spans 15 residues. Per germline, CDR1 KGHSH and CDR2 LQKENI. For the CDR3, the DNA is TGTGCCAGCTCACCAAGGGACAGTTTGAACACTGAAGCTTTCTTT. Its translation is CASSPRDSLNTEAFF.

On this clone itself: The same CDR3 can be traced to other DNA sequences in this sample. This rearrangement joins TRBV18 to TRBJ1-2, with 10 bases that match TRBD1. The V gene end was trimmed by 3 bases and the J gene end by 3 bases; junction bases not matched to a gene: 4. The V gene's germline CDR1 is KGHSH and CDR2 LQKENI. CDR3 length: 15 amino acids. CDR3 sequence reads: CASSPTTGGDYGYTF. The CDR3 DNA reads TGTGCCAGCTCACCGACGACAGGGGGCGACTATGGCTACACCTTC.

The J gene is TRBJ2-7, the V gene TRBV7-3; D is unclear. The CDR3 extends over 13 amino acids. CDR1 is SGHTA and CDR2 is FQGTGA in the germline V gene. Trimming took off 6 bases at V and 4 bases at J, with 13 bases between the two ends. The CDR3 loop reads CASSISRGYEQYF. The CDR3 region has the DNA TGTGCCAGCAGTATCTCTCGTGGGTACGAGCAGTACTTC. Using reference TRBV7-3 and TRBJ2-7 for the parts outside the CDR3, the full variable domain is GAGVSQTPSNKVTEKGKYVELRCDPISGHTALYWYRQSLGQGPEFLIYFQGTGAADDSGLPNDRFFAVRPEGSVSTLKIQRTERGDSAVYLCASSISRGYEQYFGPGTRLTVT.

The V and J genes are TRBV5-6 and TRBJ2-7; no definite D call. V was clipped by 2 bases and J by 2 bases, with 5 bases between them. The CDR3 sequence is 12 residues long. Germline-derived CDR1 and CDR2 are SGHDT and YYEEEE. As DNA, the CDR3 is TGTGCCAGCAGCTTTGGAACCTACGAGCAGTACTTC. Translated, it gives CASSFGTYEQYF.

The count of this clone is one. The chain combines TRBV10-1 with TRBJ2-4, with 7 bases fitting TRBD2. V gave up 5 bases and J gave up 2 bases; unmatched junction bases: 9. Per the germline V gene, CDR1 is WNHNN and CDR2 is SYGVQD (reference sequence). The CDR3 runs 16 residues. CDR3 sequence: CASSPAAGAPKNIQYF. The CDR3 DNA reads TGCGCCAGCAGTCCCGCTGCGGGAGCCCCCAAAAACATTCAGTACTTC.

This clone was counted once. The chain employs TRBV11-2 and TRBJ2-2, with D perhaps TRBD2 (6 bases). CDR3 size: 14 residues. V dropped 4 bases and J dropped 0 bases, with 6 bases sitting between them. CDR1 SGHAT and CDR2 FQNNGV come from the germline V gene. Here the CDR3 DNA reads TGTGCCAGCAGCTCGGGAGCGAACACCGGGGAGCTGTTTTTT. Its protein product is CASSSGANTGELFF.

This chain links TRBV6-5 with TRBJ2-7; D perhaps matches TRBD1 (6 bases). The ends were cut back, 2 bases at V and 6 bases at J, with 14 bases in the middle. This CDR3 contains 14 residues. Germline V lookup: CDR1 MNHEY, CDR2 SVGAGI. CDR3 sequence: CASSYGLQGFEQYF. In DNA, the CDR3 is TGTGCCAGCAGTTACGGTTTGCAGGGGTTCGAGCAGTACTTC.

The chain links TRBV5-1 to TRBJ2-7; no reliable D call. Germline V gene data show CDR1 as SGHRS and CDR2 as YFSETQ. The CDR3 contains 12 residues. Between the trimmed V and J ends, which lost 4 bases and 2 bases, there was a span of 7 bases. The CDR3 nucleotides read TGCGCCAGCAGCGACACCACCTACGAGCAGTACTTC. This gives the protein CASSDTTYEQYF.

In its sample, this clone was seen once. The genes are TRBV9 and TRBJ2-3, with TRBD2 matching over 8 bases. There are 16 residues in the CDR3. V lost 2 bases and J lost 4; bases outside the gene matches: 9. Germline CDR1 reads SGDLS; CDR2 reads YYNGEE. The CDR3 DNA reads TGTGCCAGCAGCGTCACTAGCGGACTCGTGGCAGATACGCAGTATTTT. This sequence encodes CASSVTSGLVADTQYF.

The CDR3 DNA reads as TGCGCCAGCAGCCAAGATAGGGATAACTATGGCTACACCTTC. Its translation: CASSQDRDNYGYTF. The chain is built from TRBV4-1 and TRBJ1-2; D remains ambiguous. The V gene lost 0 bases and the J gene lost 1 base, with 6 bases spanning the gap. This CDR3 contains 14 residues. Germline V gene lookup returns CDR1 MGHRA and CDR2 YSYEKL.

This chain joins TRBV28 and TRBJ1-2; TRBD1 matches at 7 bases. CDR1 is MDHEN, CDR2 SYDVKM, per germline. Germline trimming cut 4 bases from V and 4 bases from J; bases unmatched to any gene: 3. There are 13 residues in the CDR3. The CDR3 region is CASSWDSTYGYTF. Here the CDR3 DNA reads TGTGCCAGCAGTTGGGACAGCACCTATGGCTACACCTTC.

The chain employs TRBV6-6 and TRBJ1-1, with D perhaps matching TRBD1 (6 bases). The CDR3 has 16 amino acids. Trimming cost V 2 bases and J 4 bases, with 17 bases left between them. Germline CDR1 reads MNHNY; CDR2 reads SVGAGI (reference sequence). The CDR3 here is CASSYGQGPMGTEAFF. CDR3 nucleotides: TGTGCCAGCAGTTACGGTCAGGGGCCCATGGGCACTGAAGCTTTCTTT.

In regard to this clone: Other DNA sequences within the sample encode an identical CDR3. The genes are TRBV15 and TRBJ1-6; D ambiguous. Between the trimmed V and J ends, which lost 5 bases and 0 bases, there was a span of 11 bases. The V gene's germline CDR1 is LNHNV and CDR2 YYDKDF (reference sequence). This CDR3 contains 16 residues. The CDR3 DNA follows: TGTGCCACCAGCCGGGTTGGGAGCTCCTATAATTCACCCCTCCACTTT. This translates into CATSRVGSSYNSPLHF.